These 18 T cell receptor beta chains originate from one sample sequenced in a study of blood T cell repertoires in COVID-19. TCRdb's table, derived via immunoSEQ multiplex PCR, lists solely in-frame clones and lacks some. The sample comprises some 150,000 clones, around 84% of which are singletons, and under 2% rests with the top ten. The sequenced material came from peripheral blood. Receptors originate from an older man with acute or convalescent COVID-19.

The chain employs TRBV5-1 and TRBJ1-2; 10 positions match TRBD1. The J segment lost 5 bases and the V segment lost 4 bases, leaving 5 bases of the junction unmatched. Germline V gene data show CDR1 as SGHRS and CDR2 as YFSETQ. CDR3 length equals 14 residues. CDR3 nucleotide sequence: TGCGCCAGCAGCCCGGTGGGACAGGGGTATGGCTACACCTTC. Its translation: CASSPVGQGYGYTF.

The chain couples TRBV11-1 to TRBJ1-5; 7 nucleotides agree with TRBD1. The CDR3 covers 14 residues. Unmatched junction bases numbered 4, after V lost 5 bases and J lost 3 bases. Germline V gene lookup returns CDR1 SGHAT and CDR2 FQDESV (reference sequence). CDR3 nucleotides: TGTGCCAGCAGCCACGGGACAGCCAATCAGCCCCAGCATTTT. This codes for CASSHGTANQPQHF.

In its sample, this clone was seen once. This chain uses TRBV5-5 with TRBJ2-3; D is possibly TRBD1 (5 bases). Germline-derived CDR1 and CDR2 are SGHKS and YYEKEE (reference sequence). This CDR3 has 14 amino acids. Trimming removed 1 base from V and 6 bases from J, with 12 bases in between. This CDR3 reads CASSLQQGTDTQYF. For the CDR3, the DNA is TGTGCCAGCAGCTTGCAGCAGGGAACGGATACGCAGTATTTT.

The chain recombines TRBV9 with TRBJ2-7; 8 bases are a match to TRBD1. V was pared by 1 base and J by 4 bases, with 7 bases of the junction left unmatched. This CDR3 has 15 residues. Germline V lookup: CDR1 SGDLS, CDR2 YYNGEE. The CDR3 DNA reads TGTGCCAGCAGCGTACAGGGGGCTATACTATACGAGCAGTACTTC. Amino acid sequence: CASSVQGAILYEQYF.

Written as DNA, the CDR3 is TGTGCCAGCAGCTCAATCGTCAGCGGGGGGGCAGGGGCAGATACGCAGTATTTT. This translates into CASSSIVSGGAGADTQYF. The rearrangement joins TRBV7-8 to TRBJ2-3, with 10 bases that match TRBD2. The CDR3 covers 18 residues. CDR1 is SGHVS and CDR2 is FQNEAQ in the germline V gene. Trimming at V came to 4 bases and at J to 4 bases, leaving 14 bases not matched to a gene.

The CDR3, as DNA: TGTGCCAGCAGCCTTCAGGGGCCGGAGTATGGCTACACCTTC. Amino acids: CASSLQGPEYGYTF. The chain combines TRBV27 with TRBJ1-2; a possible D gene is TRBD1 (6 bases). The CDR3 length is 14 residues. V shed 6 bases and J shed 5 bases, with 16 bases lying between them. The germline V gene has CDR1 MNHEY and CDR2 SMNVEV (reference sequence).

Notes on this clone: The DNA is omitted, as the CDR3 cannot be located on it reliably, and the CDR3 follows TCRdb's listing. This chain links TRBV21-1 with TRBJ2-7; the DNA was not compared with TRBD1, the D call given in the table. TRBV21-1 is recorded as a pseudogene. The CDR3 totals 16 residues, both ends included. CDR3 region: CASSKGWGQGTYEQYV.

This chain uses TRBV15 with TRBJ1-5; 8 nucleotides agree with TRBD1. The CDR3 sequence is 15 residues long. CDR1 LNHNV and CDR2 YYDKDF come from the germline V gene (reference sequence). V lost 2 bases and J lost 5; bases outside the gene matches: 5. The CDR3 sequence: CATSRQGASDQPQHF. CDR3 nucleotides: TGTGCCACCAGCAGACAGGGGGCCTCAGATCAGCCCCAGCATTTT.

The V call is TRBV7-2, the J call TRBJ2-1; TRBD1 agrees at 11 bases. The ends lost 4 bases at V and 8 bases at J; junction bases unmatched: 7. Germline-derived CDR1 and CDR2 are SGHTA and FQGNSA. The CDR3 is 15 residues long. The CDR3 region has the DNA TGTGCCAGCAGCTCCCGGGACAGGGGGGGCGATGAGCAGTTCTTC. It yields the protein CASSSRDRGGDEQFF.

This clone has only one observation. The V gene is TRBV5-4, the J gene TRBJ2-3, with D tentatively TRBD2 (6 bases). The V and J ends lost 4 bases and 5 bases respectively, with 14 bases between them. CDR3 length equals 14 residues. Germline assignment: CDR1 SGHNT and CDR2 YYREEE (reference sequence). CDR3 sequence reads: CASSRDGGQDTQYF. DNA of the CDR3: TGTGCCAGCAGCCGGGACGGGGGTCAAGATACGCAGTATTTT.

V is TRBV25-1 and J is TRBJ2-7; 10 bases map to TRBD2. Trimming at V came to 1 base and at J to 3 bases, leaving 6 bases not matched to a gene. CDR3 length: 16 residues. In germline, CDR1 is MGHDK, CDR2 SYGVNS. CDR3: CASSEWASGGHYEQYF. CDR3 sequence (DNA): TGTGCCAGCAGTGAATGGGCTAGCGGGGGCCACTACGAGCAGTACTTC.

This sequence joins TRBV6-5 and TRBJ1-2; TRBD1 matches at 7 bases. In germline, CDR1 is MNHEY, CDR2 SVGAGI. The CDR3 loop spans 14 amino acids. Trimming at V came to 6 bases and at J to 8 bases, leaving 12 bases not matched to a gene. The CDR3 bases are TGTGCCAGCAGCCAGACAGGGACGATGGGCGGCTACACCTTC. It translates to CASSQTGTMGGYTF.

The genes are TRBV5-4 and TRBJ2-1, with 11 bases that match TRBD1. The CDR3 is 18 residues long. The V and J ends lost 5 bases and 1 base, in that order; junction bases with no gene match: 11. Germline assignment: CDR1 SGHNT and CDR2 YYREEE (reference sequence). The CDR3 DNA reads TGTGCCAGCAGGATCGGGACAGGGGGTGAACTATCCTACAATGAGCAGTTCTTC. It is translated as CASRIGTGGELSYNEQFF.

This clone was seen just once. The chain combines TRBV30 with TRBJ2-7; TRBD1 agrees at 11 bases. The ends lost 3 bases at V and 3 bases at J; junction bases unmatched: 4. Germline V gives CDR1 GTSNPN, CDR2 SVGIG (reference sequence). The length of the CDR3 is 14 residues. This CDR3 is CAWRGQGGYYEQYF. The CDR3 DNA reads as TGTGCCTGGAGGGGACAGGGGGGTTACTACGAGCAGTACTTC.

This chain uses TRBV28 with TRBJ2-7, with 7 bases that match TRBD1. The CDR3 length is 15 residues. The J segment lost 0 bases and the V segment lost 10 bases, leaving 12 bases of the junction unmatched. Germline values: CDR1 MDHEN, CDR2 SYDVKM. CDR3 sequence (DNA): TGTGCCAACTGTGACAGGGCCCCCCCCTCCTACGAGCAGTACGTC. It translates to CANCDRAPPSYEQYV.

Concerning this clone itself: Other DNA sequences in this sample translate to the same CDR3. V and J are TRBV4-1 and TRBJ1-5; 7 bases match TRBD1. The junction had 4 bases not matched to a gene; V was cut back by 1 base and J by 7 bases. Germline loops: CDR1 MGHRA, CDR2 YSYEKL. The CDR3 contains 14 residues. The CDR3 DNA reads as TGCGCCAGCAGCCAAGGACAGGGCGGACAGCCCCAGCATTTT. It specifies CASSQGQGGQPQHF.

The chain has TRBV6-4 and TRBJ2-4, with no clear D. The V gene's germline CDR1 is MRHNA and CDR2 SNTAGT. Trimming shortened V by 1 base and J by 0 bases, and 13 bases separated the two germline ends. The CDR3 loop spans 17 amino acids. The DNA of the CDR3 is TGTGCCAGCAGTGACTATCGTCTCCAACTAGCCAAAAACATTCAGTACTTC. Protein sequence: CASSDYRLQLAKNIQYF.

This chain connects TRBV9 to TRBJ2-2; TRBD1 matches 7 bases. The CDR3 totals 16 residues. J gave up 3 bases and V 3 bases, and 8 bases lay outside the gene matches. Germline V gene data show CDR1 as SGDLS and CDR2 as YYNGEE. In nucleotides, the CDR3 is TGTGCCAGCAGCGCACTGGGACAGCTATACACCGGGGAGCTGTTTTTT. It yields the protein CASSALGQLYTGELFF.